This T cell receptor beta chain was captured in a study of T cells in tuberculosis. Method: immunoSEQ multiplex PCR; TCRdb's copy keeps in-frame clones and lacks some. This sample yields about 88,000 clones, of which approximately 91% are seen a single time; approximately 2% belongs to the top ten. After thawing and overnight rest, PBMC were stained with GMM-loaded CD1B tetramer, viability dye and anti-CD3 for sorting. C32 glucose monomycolate from Rhodococcus equi was loaded onto the CD1B tetramers. PBMC for tetramer sorting were first depleted of CD14-expressing monocytes. Each donor contributed roughly 100,000 sorted tetramer-negative cells. This CDR3 comprises 20 residues. After removal of 4 bases from V and 1 base from J, the junction contained 13 bases not matched to a gene. Germline assignment: CDR1 MRHNA and CDR2 SNTAGT.

Sequenced sample: CD1b-GMM tetramer-negative cells sorted from PBMCs. This clonotype was obtained from an adult woman with latent tuberculosis. The gene calls are TRBV6-4 and TRBJ2-2; 12 bases map to TRBD2. CDR3: CASSARATSGGHRNTGELFF. CDR3 DNA: TGTGCCAGCAGTGCGCGTGCGACTAGCGGGGGCCACCGGAACACCGGGGAGCTGTTTTTT.